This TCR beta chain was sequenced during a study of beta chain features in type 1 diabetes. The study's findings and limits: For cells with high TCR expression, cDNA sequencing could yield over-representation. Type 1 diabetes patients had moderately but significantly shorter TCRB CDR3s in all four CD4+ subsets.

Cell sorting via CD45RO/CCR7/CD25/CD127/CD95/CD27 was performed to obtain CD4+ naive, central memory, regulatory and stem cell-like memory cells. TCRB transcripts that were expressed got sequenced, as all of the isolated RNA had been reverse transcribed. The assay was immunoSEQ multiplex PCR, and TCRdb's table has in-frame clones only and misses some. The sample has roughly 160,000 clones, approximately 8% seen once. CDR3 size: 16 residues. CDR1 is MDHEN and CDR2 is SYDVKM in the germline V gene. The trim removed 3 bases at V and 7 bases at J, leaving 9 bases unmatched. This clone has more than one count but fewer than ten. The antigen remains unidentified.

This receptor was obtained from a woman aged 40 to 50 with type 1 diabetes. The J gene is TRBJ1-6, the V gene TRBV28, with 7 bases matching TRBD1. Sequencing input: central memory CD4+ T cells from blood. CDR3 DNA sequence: TGTGCCAGCAGTTTCCCCTCGGGAGGGGGCAATTCACCCCTCCACTTT. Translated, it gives CASSFPSGGGNSPLHF.